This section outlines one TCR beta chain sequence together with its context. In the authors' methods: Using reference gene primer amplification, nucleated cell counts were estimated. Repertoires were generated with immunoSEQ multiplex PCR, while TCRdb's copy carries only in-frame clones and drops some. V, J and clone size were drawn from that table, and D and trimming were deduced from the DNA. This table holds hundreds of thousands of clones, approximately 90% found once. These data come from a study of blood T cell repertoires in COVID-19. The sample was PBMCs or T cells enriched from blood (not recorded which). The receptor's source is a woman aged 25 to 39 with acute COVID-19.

CDR3 region: CATSDSGEKLFF. Written as DNA, the CDR3 is TGTGCCACCAGTGATTCGGGTGAAAAACTGTTTTTT. The rearrangement joins TRBV24-1 to TRBJ1-4; unclear D gene. Per the germline V gene, CDR1 is KGHDR and CDR2 is SFDVKD. The CDR3 has 12 residues. The V and J ends lost 2 bases and 7 bases respectively, with 4 bases between them.